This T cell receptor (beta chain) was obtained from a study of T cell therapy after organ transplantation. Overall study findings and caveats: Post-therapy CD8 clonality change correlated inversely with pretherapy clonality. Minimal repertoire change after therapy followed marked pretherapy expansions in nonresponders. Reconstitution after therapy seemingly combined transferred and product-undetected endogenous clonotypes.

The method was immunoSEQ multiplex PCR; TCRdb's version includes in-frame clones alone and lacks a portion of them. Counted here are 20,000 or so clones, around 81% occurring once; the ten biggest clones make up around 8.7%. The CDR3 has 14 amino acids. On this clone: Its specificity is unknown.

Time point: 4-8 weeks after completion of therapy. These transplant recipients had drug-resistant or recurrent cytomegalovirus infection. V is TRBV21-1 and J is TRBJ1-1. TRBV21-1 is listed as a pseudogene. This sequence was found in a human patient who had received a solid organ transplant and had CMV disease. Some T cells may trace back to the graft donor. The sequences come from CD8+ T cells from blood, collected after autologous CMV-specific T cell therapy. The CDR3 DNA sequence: TGTGCCAGCAGCAAAAGGAGGGACCCGACAAGAGCTTTCTTT. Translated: CASSKRRDPTRAFF.